The present T cell receptor beta chain was sequenced within a study of identical twins. The CDR3 runs 15 residues. Trimming removed 2 bases from V and 4 bases from J; junction bases left unmatched: 3. Germline-derived CDR1 and CDR2 are SGHTA and FQGTGA. Via MiXCR, TCRdb re-called the 5' RACE reads, giving one row per CDR3 protein. This repertoire shows roughly 470,000 distinct CDR3 sequences, roughly 13% found once; its top ten account for more than 0.8%. This clonotype showed up many times. The antigen remains undetermined. Study outcomes and limitations: Monozygotic twin pairs showed more out-of-frame TCR alpha sharing than models estimated. Out-of-frame alpha sequences shared by twins showed excess low generation probability.

These data were also reused for a study on yellow fever vaccine responses in identical twins. As that report states: Twin vaccine T cell responses reportedly seemed partly convergent, partly personalized.

Sequenced sample: CD4+ T cells sorted from blood. The chain combines TRBV7-3 with TRBJ2-2; TRBD2 aligns across 8 bases. This clonotype was obtained from a woman aged 18-29 years in good health. The CDR3 here is CASSLLAGGTGELFF. CDR3 nucleotides: TGTGCCAGCAGCTTATTGGCGGGGGGCACCGGGGAGCTGTTTTTT.